The 20 T cell receptor beta chains presented below share a single source sample, sequenced in a study of shared clonotypes between healthy human individuals. Clones were read by immunoSEQ multiplex PCR, and TCRdb kept only the in-frame ones, dropping some. This sample has around 530,000 clones, with around three quarters found just once. Sequenced: PBMCs. These receptors all come from a woman aged 40 to 49 in good health. Some clones in this sample may be carry-over from other donors' samples.

The chain carries TRBV15 and TRBJ1-2, with a tentative D call TRBD1 (6 bases). The CDR3 totals 17 residues. V lost 1 base, J lost 4 bases, and 19 bases lay in between. Per the germline V gene, CDR1 is LNHNV and CDR2 is YYDKDF (reference sequence). In DNA form, the CDR3 reads TGTGCCACCAGCAGAGGGGGGGGCGAGGGACGGATCTATGGCTACACCTTC. This gives the protein CATSRGGGEGRIYGYTF. The full variable domain, rest sourced from reference TRBV15 and TRBJ1-2, is DAMVIQNPRYQVTQFGKPVTLSCSQTLNHNVMYWYQQKSSQAPKLLFHYYDKDFNNEADTPDNFQSRRPNTSFCFLDIRSPGLGDTAMYLCATSRGGGEGRIYGYTFGSGTRLTVV.

The J gene is TRBJ1-1, the V gene TRBV6-1; D ambiguous. Between the trimmed V and J ends, which lost 2 bases and 3 bases, there was a span of 10 bases. The germline CDR1 and CDR2 sequences are MNHNS and SASEGT. The CDR3 runs 14 residues. Here the CDR3 reads CASSEQDLYTEAFF. In DNA form, the CDR3 reads TGTGCCAGCAGTGAACAGGACCTCTACACTGAAGCTTTCTTT.

The chain carries TRBV7-8 and TRBJ2-3; 8 bases agree with TRBD2. The CDR3 is 16 amino acids. In germline, CDR1 is SGHVS, CDR2 FQNEAQ. The junction had 4 bases not matched to a gene; V was cut back by 2 bases and J by 0 bases. The CDR3 loop reads CASSLRAGVSTDTQYF. The CDR3 DNA reads as TGTGCCAGCAGCTTAAGAGCGGGAGTGAGCACAGATACGCAGTATTTT.

In this sample, this clone turned up many times. The rearrangement links TRBV10-3 to TRBJ2-1; D is unresolved. V dropped 4 bases and J dropped 8 bases, with 18 bases sitting between them. The germline V gene encodes CDR1 ENHRY and CDR2 SYGVKD. The CDR3 is made up of 15 amino acids. CDR3 loop: CAISVGRLGSDEQFF. In DNA form, the CDR3 reads TGTGCCATCAGTGTTGGCAGGCTGGGTTCCGATGAGCAGTTCTTC.

The V gene is TRBV15, the J gene TRBJ2-1, with TRBD2 identical over 16 bases. V lost 3 bases and J lost 13; bases outside the gene matches: 9. The CDR3 is 16 amino acids. In germline, CDR1 is LNHNV, CDR2 YYDKDF (reference sequence). CDR3 in amino acids: CATSSGGTSGRERQFF. CDR3 DNA: TGTGCCACCAGCAGCGGCGGGACTAGCGGGAGGGAGCGACAGTTCTTC.

This clone was recorded only once. The rearrangement joins TRBV5-5 to TRBJ1-1; D might be TRBD1 (5 bases). Between the trimmed V and J ends, which lost 0 bases and 1 base, there was a span of 10 bases. CDR1 is SGHKS, CDR2 YYEKEE, per germline (reference sequence). CDR3 length: 15 amino acids. This CDR3 reads CASSLAGLGNTEAFF. In DNA form, the CDR3 reads TGTGCCAGCAGCTTGGCGGGGCTTGGGAACACTGAAGCTTTCTTT.

CDR3 DNA sequence: TGTGCCAGCAGTTTATTGGGCAACGAGCAGTACTTC. Encoded protein: CASSLLGNEQYF. This sequence joins TRBV28 and TRBJ2-7; D gene ambiguous. This CDR3 has 12 residues. Looked up from germline, CDR1 is MDHEN and CDR2 is SYDVKM. Deletions cut 1 base from V and 5 bases from J, with 6 bases between. Combining the CDR3 with reference TRBV28 and TRBJ2-7 gives the whole variable domain DVKVTQSSRYLVKRTGEKVFLECVQDMDHENMFWYRQDPGLGLRLIYFSYDVKMKEKGDIPEGYSVSREKKERFSLILESASTNQTSMYLCASSLLGNEQYFGPGTRLTVT.

With regard to this clone: A far larger clone is one base from this, pointing to a likely read error. The V call is TRBV2, the J call TRBJ2-7; D not resolved. CDR3 size: 13 residues. Germline V gives CDR1 SNHLY, CDR2 FYNNEI. CDR3 DNA: TGTGCCGGCAGTACCCAGGTACCCTACGAGCAGTACTTC. As protein: CAGSTQVPYEQYF.

The chain is built from TRBV11-3 and TRBJ2-1; 12 bases map to TRBD2. This CDR3 region has 15 residues. After removal of 5 bases from V and 6 bases from J, the junction contained 5 bases not matched to a gene. Germline CDR1 is SGHNT and CDR2 is YENEEA. The CDR3 bases are TGTGCCAGCAGCCCCCTAGCGGGAGGGTCCAATGAGCAGTTCTTC. Its translation: CASSPLAGGSNEQFF.

V gene TRBV4-1 combines with J gene TRBJ2-4; TRBD2 aligns across 7 bases. The junction had 8 bases not matched to a gene; V was cut back by 0 bases and J by 9 bases. CDR3 length equals 15 residues. CDR1 and CDR2 from the germline V gene are MGHRA and YSYEKL. The CDR3 loop reads CASSQDRAGVGIQYF. CDR3 in DNA: TGCGCCAGCAGCCAAGATCGGGCGGGAGTGGGCATTCAGTACTTC.

The chain joins TRBV15 to TRBJ2-1; 10 bases align to TRBD2. V shed 8 bases and J 7 bases; nucleotides not matched to a gene: 20. The CDR3 extends over 18 amino acids. Germline CDR1 reads LNHNV; CDR2 reads YYDKDF (reference sequence). Written as DNA, the CDR3 is TGTGCCACCTCAAATGACCTTCAACTAGCGGGATATGAGAATGAGCAGTTCTTC. Amino acid sequence: CATSNDLQLAGYENEQFF.

The chain carries TRBV9 and TRBJ2-7, with 16 bases matching TRBD2. V gave up 4 bases and J gave up 6 bases; unmatched junction bases: 10. The CDR3 loop spans 17 amino acids. CDR1 is SGDLS, CDR2 YYNGEE, per germline. The CDR3 region has the DNA TGTGCCAGCAGCACGGGACTAGCGGGAGGGCCTTTCGGCGAGCAGTACTTC. It translates to CASSTGLAGGPFGEQYF.

Remarks on this clone: It may be a read error: a sequence one base away is much more abundant. V and J are TRBV29-1 and TRBJ1-2; D gene uncertain. The V end lost 7 bases, the J end lost 2 bases, and 8 bases lay between the germline ends. Germline V gene lookup returns CDR1 SQVTM and CDR2 ANQGSEA. The CDR3 sequence is 11 residues long. CDR3 amino acids: CSARGNYGYTF. As DNA, the CDR3 is TGCAGCGCGAGAGGCAACTATGGCTACACCTTC.

V usage is TRBV7-2 and J usage is TRBJ1-5; tentative D call: TRBD1 (6 bases). The V end was cut by 1 base, the J end by 5 bases, with 12 bases between. The CDR3 totals 15 residues. In germline, CDR1 is SGHTA, CDR2 FQGNSA. For the CDR3, the DNA is TGTGCCAGCAGCTTAGTAGGGACAACCGATCAGCCCCAGCATTTT. Protein: CASSLVGTTDQPQHF.

This chain connects TRBV5-6 to TRBJ2-5, with 11 bases aligning to TRBD2. Germline values: CDR1 SGHDT, CDR2 YYEEEE. Trimming cost V 0 bases and J 4 bases; bases outside gene matches: 14. The CDR3 extends over 19 amino acids. The CDR3 region is CASSLALGLAGGPGETQYF. Here the CDR3 DNA reads TGTGCCAGCAGCTTGGCATTGGGTTTAGCGGGAGGGCCAGGAGAGACCCAGTACTTC.

On this clone itself: The sample has other DNA sequences that encode this CDR3 too. This chain links TRBV19 with TRBJ1-2; 8 positions match TRBD1. Germline values: CDR1 LNHDA, CDR2 SQIVND (reference sequence). There are 14 residues in the CDR3. V dropped 4 bases and J dropped 2; count of bases not matched to a gene: 3. This chain's CDR3 is CASSRGQGNYGYTF. The CDR3, as DNA: TGTGCCAGTAGTAGAGGACAGGGAAACTATGGCTACACCTTC.

CDR3 loop: CASSQLGATEAFF. In DNA form, the CDR3 reads TGTGCCAGCAGCCAACTGGGGGCAACTGAAGCTTTCTTT. The rearrangement joins TRBV11-2 to TRBJ1-1; tentative D call: TRBD1 (6 bases). V shed 5 bases and J shed 5 bases, with 12 bases lying between them. Per the germline V gene, CDR1 is SGHAT and CDR2 is FQNNGV. The CDR3 extends over 13 amino acids.

V and J are TRBV28 and TRBJ2-1; D is ambiguous. Germline values: CDR1 MDHEN, CDR2 SYDVKM. Trimming took off 11 bases at V and 0 bases at J, with 14 bases between the two ends. CDR3 length equals 14 residues. CDR3 loop: CAHTHPSSYNEQFF. CDR3 nucleotides: TGTGCCCATACACACCCAAGCTCCTACAATGAGCAGTTCTTC.

This chain joins TRBV2 and TRBJ2-2; the D gene is possibly TRBD1 (6 bases). V shed 5 bases and J shed 4 bases, with 8 bases lying between them. Looked up from germline, CDR1 is SNHLY and CDR2 is FYNNEI. The CDR3 totals 13 residues. CDR3 DNA: TGTGCCAGCAGTCAGGGGAGCACCGGGGAGCTGTTTTTT. Its protein is CASSQGSTGELFF. The full variable domain, completed using reference TRBV2 and TRBJ2-2, is EPEVTQTPSHQVTQMGQEVILRCVPISNHLYFYWYRQILGQKVEFLVSFYNNEISEKSEIFDDQFSVERPDGSNFTLKIRSTKLEDSAMYFCASSQGSTGELFFGEGSRLTVL.

The V and J genes are TRBV4-2 and TRBJ1-1, with D perhaps TRBD1 (5 bases). The CDR3 extends over 16 amino acids. From germline, CDR1 is LGHNA and CDR2 YNFKEQ. The V end was cut by 4 bases, the J end by 5 bases, with 20 bases between. This CDR3 is CASSPAAPGVGTEAFF. The CDR3 DNA is TGTGCCAGCAGCCCCGCCGCCCCGGGGGTGGGGACTGAAGCTTTCTTT.